This TCR beta chain was sequenced during a study of cytomegalovirus exposure and HLA in healthy donors. The primer mix had 60 Vbeta and 13 Jbeta primers. The protocol was immunoSEQ multiplex PCR, while the TCRdb copy is restricted to in-frame clones and leaves out a portion. Among about 150,000 clones, over 75% were seen once, and the ten largest hold approximately 4.3%. The CDR3 is 17 residues long. V dropped 1 base and J dropped 0; count of bases not matched to a gene: 9. Per the germline V gene, CDR1 is SGHAT and CDR2 is FQNNGV. This clone has only a few counts. The source is a man aged 25 to 40 in good health. The chain couples TRBV11-2 to TRBJ2-7; the match to TRBD1 covers 7 bases. Sequenced: PBMCs. The CDR3 coding sequence is TGTGCCAGCAGCTTAGGACAGGGCGGGTTTGTCTCCTACGAGCAGTACTTC. This translates into CASSLGQGGFVSYEQYF.